These 3 T cell receptor beta chains share one sample of origin, sequenced in a study of monozygotic twins with inflammatory bowel disease. TCRdb reprocessed the 5' RACE reads, with one entry per CDR3 protein and no DNA. The sample's table shows approximately 330,000 distinct CDR3 sequences. Sequencing was done on a sample of blood. Source of these receptors: a human donor with ulcerative colitis or Crohn's disease, or a healthy co-twin of an affected twin (not recorded which).

This sequence joins TRBV19 and TRBJ1-1. CDR3 size: 14 residues. Per the germline V gene, CDR1 is LNHDA and CDR2 is SQIVND (reference sequence). The CDR3 is CASSIGGVLTEAFF.

The V gene is TRBV20-1, the J gene TRBJ2-7; TCRdb selects TRBD1, and the lack of DNA leaves this call unchecked. The CDR3 runs 14 residues. CDR1 DFQATT and CDR2 SNEGSKA come from the germline V gene (reference sequence). CDR3 protein: CSARGTEPDYEQYF.

The chain joins TRBV5-6 to TRBJ2-3; the D call from TCRdb, TRBD1, cannot be confirmed without DNA. The germline gives CDR1 SGHDT, CDR2 YYEEEE. The CDR3 loop spans 16 amino acids. CDR3 loop: CASSFGGYYRTDTQYF.